A single sample is the source of the 2 T cell receptor beta chains below, sequenced in a study of siplizumab effects on memory and regulatory T cells. Data came from immunoSEQ multiplex PCR; TCRdb stores just in-frame clones and leaves some out. The profile shows about 80,000 clones, around 95% of them singletons. Specimen: CD8+ T cells sorted from blood. The receptors here all came from a human donor in good health.

The chain combines TRBV27 with TRBJ2-1; 10 nucleotides match TRBD2. Germline V gene lookup returns CDR1 MNHEY and CDR2 SMNVEV (reference sequence). The junction had 3 bases not matched to a gene; V was cut back by 3 bases and J by 4 bases. There are 15 residues in the CDR3. In DNA, the CDR3 is TGTGCCAGCAGTTTCATGACTAGCGGGTACAATGAGCAGTTCTTC. It specifies CASSFMTSGYNEQFF.

This sequence joins TRBV11-2 and TRBJ2-7; TRBD1 might be the D (5 bases). This CDR3 spans 18 amino acids. CDR1 and CDR2 (germline): SGHAT, FQNNGV. The V gene lost 3 bases and the J gene lost 4 bases, with 25 bases spanning the gap. The CDR3 here is CASSLGSYAGPPFYEQYF. The CDR3 bases are TGTGCCAGCAGCTTGGGATCTTACGCAGGGCCCCCTTTTTACGAGCAGTACTTC.